Shown below are 5 T cell receptor beta chains from a single sample sequenced in a study of blood T cell repertoires in COVID-19. Clones were read by immunoSEQ multiplex PCR, and TCRdb kept only the in-frame ones, dropping some. The sample has over 130,000 clones, approximately 80% seen once. Sequencing was carried out using PBMCs or T cells enriched from blood (not recorded which). These receptors came from a woman younger than 30 who had been exposed to COVID-19.

V and J are TRBV18 and TRBJ1-1; 9 nucleotides agree with TRBD1. The CDR3 is 14 residues long. The V segment lost 3 bases and the J segment 5 bases; nucleotides outside the gene matches: 4. Germline lookup yields CDR1 KGHSH and CDR2 LQKENI. The CDR3 loop is CASSPGQGVTEAFF. The CDR3 DNA sequence: TGTGCCAGCTCACCGGGACAGGGAGTGACTGAAGCTTTCTTT.

V usage is TRBV29-1 and J usage is TRBJ2-6; unclear D gene. The V end lost 4 bases, the J end lost 0 bases, and 7 bases lay between the germline ends. CDR3 size: 14 residues. Per the germline V gene, CDR1 is SQVTM and CDR2 is ANQGSEA. CDR3 bases: TGCAGCGTTGTGGCAGGCTCTGGGGCCAACGTCCTGACTTTC. Translating gives CSVVAGSGANVLTF.

This chain connects TRBV19 to TRBJ2-6, with D maybe TRBD2 (6 bases). V was trimmed by 5 bases and J by 4 bases, leaving 12 bases between them. CDR3 length: 15 amino acids. Germline V CDR1 and CDR2: LNHDA, SQIVND (reference sequence). The CDR3, as DNA: TGTGCCAGTAGTGGAGGGGACTCCGGGGCCAACGTCCTGACTTTC. It is translated as CASSGGDSGANVLTF. Complete variable domain (other parts from reference TRBV19 and TRBJ2-6): DGGITQSPKYLFRKEGQNVTLSCEQNLNHDAMYWYRQDPGQGLRLIYYSQIVNDFQKGDIAEGYSVSREKKESFPLTVTSAQKNPTAFYLCASSGGDSGANVLTFGAGSRLTVL.

This clone was picked up one time. In DNA, the CDR3 is TGTGCCAGCAGCCAAGAACGGTCACCCCTCCACTTT. Translation: CASSQERSPLHF. The chain uses TRBV14 and TRBJ1-6; the D is unclear. The ends were cut back, 0 bases at V and 10 bases at J, with 4 bases in the middle. The CDR3 contains 12 residues. CDR1 is SGHDN and CDR2 is FVKESK in the germline V gene. The variable domain in full, completed from reference TRBV14 and TRBJ1-6, reads EAGVTQFPSHSVIEKGQTVTLRCDPISGHDNLYWYRRVMGKEIKFLLHFVKESKQDESGMPNNRFLAERTGGTYSTLKVQPAELEDSGVYFCASSQERSPLHFGNGTRLTVT.

This chain connects TRBV27 to TRBJ2-1, with 10 bases aligning to TRBD2. CDR1 is MNHEY and CDR2 is SMNVEV in the germline V gene (reference sequence). CDR3 size: 15 residues. The V segment lost 2 bases and the J segment 3 bases; nucleotides outside the gene matches: 1. The CDR3 loop reads CASSLASGGYNEQFF. The DNA of the CDR3 is TGTGCCAGCAGTTTAGCTAGCGGGGGCTACAATGAGCAGTTCTTC.